A single sample gave rise to the 10 T cell receptor beta chains below, sequenced in a study of post-analysis software for immune sequencing data. Their cognate antigens are unknown. Tagging with unique molecular identifiers was a feature of the TCR beta cDNA libraries. TCRdb reprocessed the PCR reads with MiXCR, giving one entry per CDR3 protein. The table shows roughly 700,000 distinct CDR3 sequences, with roughly 29% occurring only once. Study outcomes and limitations: TRBV5-6, TRBV5-1 and TRBV20-1 were among 4 or 5 TRBV segments more frequent in patients than controls.

Input material: blood. These receptors originate from a girl aged 10-17 years with multiple sclerosis.

This clonotype appeared many times. The chain combines TRBV9 with TRBJ2-1, with 8 nucleotides matching TRBD2. This CDR3 has 14 residues. Trimming cost V 4 bases and J 5 bases; bases outside gene matches: 5. The germline gives CDR1 SGDLS, CDR2 YYNGEE. The CDR3 nucleotides read TGTGCCAGCAGCCCGGGGACTAGTCACAATGAGCAGTTCTTC. Its protein product is CASSPGTSHNEQFF.

The table lists this clonotype with a few counts. The J gene is TRBJ2-1, the V gene TRBV4-1, with D perhaps matching TRBD1 (6 bases). The germline V gene has CDR1 MGHRA and CDR2 YSYEKL. The CDR3 is 13 amino acids. V lost 1 base to trimming and J lost 12 bases, with 13 bases between them. CDR3 protein: CASSQGQPGVQFF. The CDR3 coding sequence is TGCGCCAGCAGCCAAGGGCAGCCAGGGGTGCAGTTCTTC.

There are a few counts of this clonotype. J is TRBJ2-1 and V is TRBV20-1, with D tentatively TRBD1 (6 bases). CDR1 is DFQATT and CDR2 is SNEGSKA in the germline V gene (reference sequence). The CDR3 covers 12 residues. Trimming left V 3 bases short and J 12 bases short, with 15 bases between. CDR3 sequence (DNA): TGCAGTGCTAGTGGAGGACAGAATCGGCAGTTCTTC. Translation gives CSASGGQNRQFF.

This chain connects TRBV12-3 or TRBV12-4 to TRBJ2-5, with D perhaps TRBD1 or TRBD2 (5 bases each). V shed 7 bases and J shed 2 bases, with 17 bases lying between them. The length of the CDR3 is 15 residues. This chain's CDR3 is CASTPDGAWQETQYF. CDR3 DNA: TGTGCCAGCACCCCGGACGGGGCGTGGCAAGAGACCCAGTACTTC.

This clonotype appeared many times. This chain links TRBV12-3 or TRBV12-4 with TRBJ2-1; 7 nucleotides agree with TRBD2. V shed 3 bases, J shed 7 bases, and the junction held 9 bases outside the gene matches. The CDR3 is 15 amino acids. The CDR3 nucleotides are TGTGCCAGCAGTTTGAGCGGCCAGGGAGGGAATGAGCAGTTCTTC. Protein: CASSLSGQGGNEQFF.

This clonotype was detected a few times. This sequence joins TRBV10-3 and TRBJ2-7, with 11 bases identical to TRBD1. The CDR3 runs to 12 residues. The ends lost 11 bases at V and 7 bases at J; junction bases unmatched: 7. Germline V gene lookup returns CDR1 ENHRY and CDR2 SYGVKD. Here the CDR3 reads CAVRDRGGEQYF. The DNA for the CDR3 is TGTGCCGTCCGGGACAGGGGGGGAGAGCAGTACTTC.

The table lists this clonotype with a few counts. This sequence joins TRBV29-1 and TRBJ2-7, with 7 bases fitting TRBD2. J was trimmed by 3 bases and V by 5 bases; bases with no gene match: 7. The CDR3 spans 13 residues. Germline loops: CDR1 SQVTM, CDR2 ANQGSEA. CDR3 residues: CSVRASGYYEQYF. CDR3 bases: TGCAGCGTTAGGGCTAGCGGTTACTACGAGCAGTACTTC.

A note on this clonotype: The junction departs from the called germline gene at one end, perhaps through a read error. The rearrangement joins TRBV28 to TRBJ2-7; tentatively, D is TRBD1 (6 bases). This CDR3 region has 12 residues. Germline V gene sequence: CDR1 MDHEN, CDR2 SYDVKM. The CDR3 loop is CASMGRGYEQCF. The CDR3 DNA reads as TGTGCCAGCATGGGCAGGGGCTACGAGCAGTGCTTC. Full variable domain (remainder filled in from reference TRBV28 and TRBJ2-7): DVKVTQSSRYLVKRTGEKVFLECVQDMDHENMFWYRQDPGLGLRLIYFSYDVKMKEKGDIPEGYSVSREKKERFSLILESASTNQTSMYLCASMGRGYEQCFGPGTRLTVT.

In this sample, this clonotype turned up a few times. The chain joins TRBV7-2 to TRBJ1-6, with D maybe TRBD1 (6 bases). Trimming left V 3 bases short and J 9 bases short, with 15 bases between. The CDR3 runs to 15 residues. The germline V gene has CDR1 SGHTA and CDR2 FQGNSA. CDR3 sequence reads: CASSFRGPKGSPLHF. The CDR3 region has the DNA TGTGCCAGCAGCTTCCGGGGGCCGAAAGGTTCACCCCTCCACTTT.

The chain links TRBV27 to TRBJ2-5; possibly TRBD1 for D (6 bases). V was clipped by 6 bases and J by 6 bases, with 20 bases between them. The CDR3 consists of 15 residues. Germline-derived CDR1 and CDR2 are MNHEY and SMNVEV (reference sequence). The CDR3 is CASSPYRAVRKTQYF. The CDR3 DNA sequence: TGTGCCAGCAGCCCCTACAGGGCGGTGAGGAAGACCCAGTACTTC.